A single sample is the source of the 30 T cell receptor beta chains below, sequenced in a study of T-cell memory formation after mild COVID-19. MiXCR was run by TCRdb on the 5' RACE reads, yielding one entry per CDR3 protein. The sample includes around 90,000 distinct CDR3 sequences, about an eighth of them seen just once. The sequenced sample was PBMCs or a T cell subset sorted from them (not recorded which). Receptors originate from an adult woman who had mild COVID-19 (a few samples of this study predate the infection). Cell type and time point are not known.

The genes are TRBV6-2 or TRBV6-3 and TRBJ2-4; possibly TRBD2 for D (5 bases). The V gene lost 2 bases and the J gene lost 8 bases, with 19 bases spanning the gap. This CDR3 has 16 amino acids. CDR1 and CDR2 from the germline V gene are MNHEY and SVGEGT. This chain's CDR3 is CASSYPSWLAAHIQYF. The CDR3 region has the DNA TGTGCCAGCAGTTACCCCTCGTGGCTAGCCGCACACATTCAGTACTTC.

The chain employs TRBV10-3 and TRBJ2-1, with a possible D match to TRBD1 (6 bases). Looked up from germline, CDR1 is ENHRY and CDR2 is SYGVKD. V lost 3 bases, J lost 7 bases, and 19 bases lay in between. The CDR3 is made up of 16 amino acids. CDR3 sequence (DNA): TGTGCCATCAGTGATTCGACAGGACCCTCGGGTAATGAGCAGTTCTTC. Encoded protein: CAISDSTGPSGNEQFF.

DNA of the CDR3: TGCAGTGCTAGAGCCGTAGGGGCCCTCCAAGAGACCCAGTACTTC. Its translation: CSARAVGALQETQYF. This rearrangement joins TRBV20-1 to TRBJ2-5, with D perhaps TRBD1 (5 bases). Germline lookup yields CDR1 DFQATT and CDR2 SNEGSKA (reference sequence). V shed 1 base and J shed 1 base, with 13 bases lying between them. CDR3 length: 15 residues.

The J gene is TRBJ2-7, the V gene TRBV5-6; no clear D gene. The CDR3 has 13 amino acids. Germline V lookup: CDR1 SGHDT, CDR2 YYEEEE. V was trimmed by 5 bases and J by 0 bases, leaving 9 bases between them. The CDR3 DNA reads TGTGCCAGCAGTCACCAGAGCTCCTACGAGCAGTACTTC. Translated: CASSHQSSYEQYF.

The chain's CDR3 is CASSGERGPPMNTGELFF. CDR3 in DNA: TGTGCCAGCAGCGGTGAGAGGGGCCCACCCATGAACACCGGGGAGCTGTTTTTT. The rearrangement uses TRBV7-6 and TRBJ2-2; D may correspond to TRBD1 or TRBD2 (5 bases each). The CDR3 is made up of 18 amino acids. V lost 5 bases and J lost 1, with 20 bases in between. CDR1 and CDR2 from the germline V gene are SGHVS and FNYEAQ.

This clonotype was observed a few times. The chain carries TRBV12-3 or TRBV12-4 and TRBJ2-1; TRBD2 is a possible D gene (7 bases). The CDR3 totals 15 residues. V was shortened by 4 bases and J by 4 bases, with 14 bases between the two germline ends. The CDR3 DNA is TGTGCCAGCAGTTCAGGAGGGGGGGGTTACAATGAGCAGTTCTTC. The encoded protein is CASSSGGGGYNEQFF.

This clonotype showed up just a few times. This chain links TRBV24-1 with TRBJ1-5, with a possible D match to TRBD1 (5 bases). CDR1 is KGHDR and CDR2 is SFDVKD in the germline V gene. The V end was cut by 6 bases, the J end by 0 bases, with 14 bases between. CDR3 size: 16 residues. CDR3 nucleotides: TGTGCCACCAGTTCCGGGACGGTGATTAGCAATCAGCCCCAGCATTTT. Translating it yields CATSSGTVISNQPQHF.

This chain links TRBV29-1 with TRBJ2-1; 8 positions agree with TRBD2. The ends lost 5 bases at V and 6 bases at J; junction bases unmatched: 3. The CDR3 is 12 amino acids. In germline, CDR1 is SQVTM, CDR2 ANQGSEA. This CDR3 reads CSVRAGVNEQFF. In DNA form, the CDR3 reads TGCAGCGTTAGAGCGGGGGTCAATGAGCAGTTCTTC.

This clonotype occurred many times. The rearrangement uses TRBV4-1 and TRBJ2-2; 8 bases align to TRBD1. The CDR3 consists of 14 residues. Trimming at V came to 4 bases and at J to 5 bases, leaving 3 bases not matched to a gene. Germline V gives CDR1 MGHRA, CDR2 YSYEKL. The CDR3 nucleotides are TGCGCCAGCAGCCCGGACAGGGCAACCGGGGAGCTGTTTTTT. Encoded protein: CASSPDRATGELFF.

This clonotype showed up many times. The CDR3 DNA reads as TGTGCCAGCAGCTTGTCCACTGACTCCTACGAGCAGTACTTC. Its translation: CASSLSTDSYEQYF. The V gene is TRBV7-9, the J gene TRBJ2-7; D not resolved. Germline V gene sequence: CDR1 SEHNR, CDR2 FQNEAQ (reference sequence). The V gene lost 3 bases and the J gene lost 0 bases, with 9 bases spanning the gap. The CDR3 is 14 amino acids.

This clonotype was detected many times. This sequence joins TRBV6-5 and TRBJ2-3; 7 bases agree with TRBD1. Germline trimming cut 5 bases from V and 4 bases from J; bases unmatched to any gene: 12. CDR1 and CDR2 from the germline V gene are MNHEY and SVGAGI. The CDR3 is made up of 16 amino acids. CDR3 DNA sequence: TGTGCCAGCAGTCAATCGTCACAGGGGAGAGCAGATACGCAGTATTTT. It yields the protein CASSQSSQGRADTQYF.

The CDR3 protein is CASSFRGQAYEQYF. CDR3 nucleotide sequence: TGTGCCAGCAGCTTCAGAGGACAGGCCTACGAGCAGTACTTC. The chain joins TRBV5-4 to TRBJ2-7, with 7 bases fitting TRBD1. CDR3 length equals 14 residues. CDR1 is SGHNT, CDR2 YYREEE, per germline (reference sequence). V shed 2 bases and J 2 bases; nucleotides not matched to a gene: 4. Full variable domain (missing parts from reference TRBV5-4 and TRBJ2-7): ETGVTQSPTHLIKTRGQQVTLRCSSQSGHNTVSWYQQALGQGPQFIFQYYREEENGRGNFPPRFSGLQFPNYSSELNVNALELDDSALYLCASSFRGQAYEQYFGPGTRLTVT.

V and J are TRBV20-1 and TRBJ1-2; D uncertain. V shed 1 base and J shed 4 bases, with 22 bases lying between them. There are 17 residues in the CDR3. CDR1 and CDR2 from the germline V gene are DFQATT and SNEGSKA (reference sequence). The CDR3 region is CSARAPQISLGVYGYTF. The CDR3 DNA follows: TGCAGTGCTAGAGCTCCACAGATTTCCCTTGGGGTCTATGGCTACACCTTC.

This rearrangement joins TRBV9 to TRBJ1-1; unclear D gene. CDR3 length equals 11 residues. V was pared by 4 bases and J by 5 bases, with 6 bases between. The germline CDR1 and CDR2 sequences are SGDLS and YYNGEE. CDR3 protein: CASSPATEAFF. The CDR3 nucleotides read TGTGCCAGCAGCCCGGCTACTGAAGCTTTCTTT.

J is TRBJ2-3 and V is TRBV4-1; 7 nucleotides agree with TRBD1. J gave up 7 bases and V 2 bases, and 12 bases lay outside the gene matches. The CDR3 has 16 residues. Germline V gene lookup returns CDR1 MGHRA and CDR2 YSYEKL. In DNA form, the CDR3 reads TGCGCCAGCAGCCAAACCGAAGATCGGACAGGCTATACGCAGTATTTT. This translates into CASSQTEDRTGYTQYF.

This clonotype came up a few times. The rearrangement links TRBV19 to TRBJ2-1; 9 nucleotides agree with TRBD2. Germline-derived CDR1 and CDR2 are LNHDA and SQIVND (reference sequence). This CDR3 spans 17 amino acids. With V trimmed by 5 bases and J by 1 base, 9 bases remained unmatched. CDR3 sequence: CASSSPRGGVSYNEQFF. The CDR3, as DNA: TGTGCCAGTAGTTCCCCACGCGGGGGGGTTTCCTACAATGAGCAGTTCTTC.

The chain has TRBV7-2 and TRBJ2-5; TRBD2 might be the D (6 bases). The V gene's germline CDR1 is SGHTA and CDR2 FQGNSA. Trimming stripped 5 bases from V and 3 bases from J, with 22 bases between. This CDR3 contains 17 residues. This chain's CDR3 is CASSPRAGVLREETQYF. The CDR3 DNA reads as TGTGCCAGCAGCCCGAGAGCGGGTGTACTTCGGGAAGAGACCCAGTACTTC.

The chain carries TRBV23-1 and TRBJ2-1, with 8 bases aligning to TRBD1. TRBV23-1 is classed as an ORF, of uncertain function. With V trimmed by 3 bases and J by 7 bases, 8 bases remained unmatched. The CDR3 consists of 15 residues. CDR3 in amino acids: CASSHGARQGNEQFF. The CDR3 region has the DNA TGCGCCAGCAGTCACGGGGCCCGACAGGGGAATGAGCAGTTCTTC.

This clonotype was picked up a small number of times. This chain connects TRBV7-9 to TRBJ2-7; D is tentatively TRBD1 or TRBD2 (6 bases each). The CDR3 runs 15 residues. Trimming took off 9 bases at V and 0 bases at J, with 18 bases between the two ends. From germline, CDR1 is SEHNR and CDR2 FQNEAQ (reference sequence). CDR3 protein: CASGPTGAPSYEQYF. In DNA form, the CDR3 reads TGTGCCAGTGGACCTACGGGGGCCCCCTCCTACGAGCAGTACTTC.

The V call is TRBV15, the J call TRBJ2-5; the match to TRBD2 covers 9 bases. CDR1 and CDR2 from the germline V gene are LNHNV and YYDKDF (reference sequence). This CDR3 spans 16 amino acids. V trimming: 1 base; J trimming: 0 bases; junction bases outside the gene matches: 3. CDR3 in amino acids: CATSRVAGGNQETQYF. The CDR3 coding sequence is TGTGCCACCAGCAGAGTGGCGGGAGGGAACCAAGAGACCCAGTACTTC.

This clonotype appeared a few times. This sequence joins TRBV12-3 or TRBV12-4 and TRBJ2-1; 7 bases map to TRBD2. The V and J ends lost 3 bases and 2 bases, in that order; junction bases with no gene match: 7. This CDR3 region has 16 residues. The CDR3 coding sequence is TGTGCCAGCAGTTTCTATCTAGCGGAACCCTACAATGAGCAGTTCTTC. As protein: CASSFYLAEPYNEQFF.

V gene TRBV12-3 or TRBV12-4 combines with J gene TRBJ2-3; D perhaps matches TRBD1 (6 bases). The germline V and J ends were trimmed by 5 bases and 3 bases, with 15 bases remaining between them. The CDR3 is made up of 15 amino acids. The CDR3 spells CASSLWGTITDTQYF. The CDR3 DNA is TGTGCCAGCAGTCTTTGGGGGACAATTACAGATACGCAGTATTTT.

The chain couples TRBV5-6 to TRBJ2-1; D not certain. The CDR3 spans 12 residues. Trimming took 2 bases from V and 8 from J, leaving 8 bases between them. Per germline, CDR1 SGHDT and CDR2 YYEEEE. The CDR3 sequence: CASSLVQDEQFF. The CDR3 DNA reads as TGTGCCAGCAGCTTAGTTCAGGATGAGCAGTTCTTC. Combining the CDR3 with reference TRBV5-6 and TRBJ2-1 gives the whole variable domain DAGVTQSPTHLIKTRGQQVTLRCSPKSGHDTVSWYQQALGQGPQFIFQYYEEEERQRGNFPDRFSGHQFPNYSSELNVNALLLGDSALYLCASSLVQDEQFFGPGTRLTVL.

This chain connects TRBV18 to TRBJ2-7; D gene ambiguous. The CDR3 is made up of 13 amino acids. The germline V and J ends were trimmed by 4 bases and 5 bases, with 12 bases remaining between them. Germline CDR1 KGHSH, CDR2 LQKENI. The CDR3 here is CASSQSGVHEQYF. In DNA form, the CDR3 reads TGTGCCAGCTCACAATCGGGCGTCCACGAGCAGTACTTC.

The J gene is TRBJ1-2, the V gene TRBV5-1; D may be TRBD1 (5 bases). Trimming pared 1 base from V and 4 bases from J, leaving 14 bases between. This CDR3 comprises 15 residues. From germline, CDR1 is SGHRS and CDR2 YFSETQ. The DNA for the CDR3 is TGCGCCAGCAGCTTGTCCGGCAGGGAAAGCTATGGCTACACCTTC. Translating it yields CASSLSGRESYGYTF.

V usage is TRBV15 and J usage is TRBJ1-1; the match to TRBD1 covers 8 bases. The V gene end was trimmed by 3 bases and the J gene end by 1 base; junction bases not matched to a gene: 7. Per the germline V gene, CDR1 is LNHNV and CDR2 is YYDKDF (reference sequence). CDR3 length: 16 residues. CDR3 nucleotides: TGTGCCACCAGCAGCAACCCAGGGGGCTGGAACACTGAAGCTTTCTTT. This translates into CATSSNPGGWNTEAFF.

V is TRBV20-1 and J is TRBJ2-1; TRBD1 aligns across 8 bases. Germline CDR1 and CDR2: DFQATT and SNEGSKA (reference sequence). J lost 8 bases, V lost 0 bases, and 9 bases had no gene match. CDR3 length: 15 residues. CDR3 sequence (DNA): TGCAGTGCTAGAGAGTTGACAGGGGTACACGATGAGCAGTTCTTC. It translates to CSARELTGVHDEQFF.

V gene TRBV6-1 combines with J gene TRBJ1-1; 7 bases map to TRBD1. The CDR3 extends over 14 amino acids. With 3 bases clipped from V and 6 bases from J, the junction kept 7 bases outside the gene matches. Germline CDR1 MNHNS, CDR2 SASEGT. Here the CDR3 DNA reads TGTGCCAGCAGTGAGGGGACAGACTCGGCTGAAGCTTTCTTT. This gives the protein CASSEGTDSAEAFF.

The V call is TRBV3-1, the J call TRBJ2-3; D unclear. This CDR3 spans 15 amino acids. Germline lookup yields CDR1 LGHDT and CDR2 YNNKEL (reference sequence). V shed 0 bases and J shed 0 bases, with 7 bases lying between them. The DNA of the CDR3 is TGTGCCAGCAGCCAAGAGACTGTTAGCACAGATACGCAGTATTTT. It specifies CASSQETVSTDTQYF.

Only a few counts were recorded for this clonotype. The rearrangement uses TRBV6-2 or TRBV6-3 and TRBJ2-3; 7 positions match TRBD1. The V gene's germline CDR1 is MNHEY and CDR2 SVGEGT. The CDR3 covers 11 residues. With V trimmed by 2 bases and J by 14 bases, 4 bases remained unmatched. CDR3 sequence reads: CASSYADRRYF. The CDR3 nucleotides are TGTGCCAGCAGTTACGCGGACAGGAGGTATTTT.